This entry lists 22 T cell receptor beta chains sequenced from one sample in a study of blood T cell repertoires in COVID-19. The table came from immunoSEQ multiplex PCR; TCRdb's copy has only in-frame clones and leaves some out. The data contain around 41,000 clones, 90% to 95% of them singletons. Source material: peripheral blood. All receptors derive from a woman under 40 in a cohort sampled during active COVID-19.

This clone was counted a single time. This chain joins TRBV21-1 and TRBJ2-3; TRBD2 is taken as the D call from the table, unchecked against the DNA. TRBV21-1 is tagged as a pseudogene. The CDR3 has 15 residues. CDR3 coding DNA: TGTGCCAGCAGCAAAGGGGGACTGAGCACAGATACGCAGTATTTT. This gives the protein CASSKGGLSTDTQYF.

V gene TRBV9 combines with J gene TRBJ1-1, with TRBD1 as a possible D gene (5 bases). Looked up from germline, CDR1 is SGDLS and CDR2 is YYNGEE. Trimming shortened V by 0 bases and J by 7 bases, and 13 bases separated the two germline ends. CDR3 length: 14 amino acids. The CDR3 nucleotides are TGTGCCAGCAGCGTAGCTGGGACTTGGGGTGAAGCTTTCTTT. Amino acids: CASSVAGTWGEAFF.

The V and J genes are TRBV5-1 and TRBJ2-5, with 8 bases identical to TRBD2. CDR3 length equals 16 residues. After removal of 0 bases from V and 9 bases from J, the junction contained 13 bases not matched to a gene. Germline V CDR1 and CDR2: SGHRS, YFSETQ. Here the CDR3 reads CASSLGDSNPRGAQYF. The CDR3 DNA follows: TGCGCCAGCAGCTTGGGGGACTCAAACCCGCGGGGGGCCCAGTACTTC.

The chain links TRBV24-1 to TRBJ2-5, with a tentative D call TRBD1 (5 bases). Trimming stripped 5 bases from V and 5 bases from J, with 8 bases between. This CDR3 contains 12 residues. Germline CDR1 reads KGHDR; CDR2 reads SFDVKD. In DNA form, the CDR3 reads TGTGCCACCAGTGCTGGGGCGGAGACCCAGTACTTC. Translating it yields CATSAGAETQYF.

The chain is built from TRBV28 and TRBJ2-1; TRBD1 might be the D (6 bases). The CDR3 has 12 amino acids. Germline CDR1 and CDR2: MDHEN and SYDVKM. The V end was cut by 5 bases, the J end by 13 bases, with 15 bases between. This CDR3 reads CASSDRSVIQFF. As DNA, the CDR3 is TGTGCCAGCAGTGACAGGAGCGTTATTCAGTTCTTC.

V gene TRBV28 combines with J gene TRBJ1-6; TRBD1 matches at 7 bases. The germline V gene has CDR1 MDHEN and CDR2 SYDVKM. CDR3 length: 14 residues. The trim removed 6 bases at V and 13 bases at J, leaving 12 bases unmatched. CDR3 in amino acids: CASRTGVLVSPLHF. The CDR3 nucleotides are TGTGCCAGCAGAACAGGGGTACTGGTTTCTCCCCTCCACTTT.

V and J are TRBV9 and TRBJ1-2; D is perhaps TRBD1 (5 bases). The CDR3 contains 16 residues. CDR1 and CDR2 from the germline V gene are SGDLS and YYNGEE. Trimming took off 0 bases at V and 3 bases at J, with 15 bases between the two ends. CDR3: CASSVATTGEYYGYTF. CDR3 nucleotides: TGTGCCAGCAGCGTAGCTACGACGGGGGAGTACTATGGCTACACCTTC.

The chain carries TRBV7-8 and TRBJ2-7; 10 bases are shared with TRBD2. The V and J ends lost 5 bases and 4 bases, in that order; junction bases with no gene match: 11. Per germline, CDR1 SGHVS and CDR2 FQNEAQ. The CDR3 is 16 residues long. This CDR3 is CASSARASGSGYEQYF. The CDR3 DNA reads TGTGCCAGCAGCGCTAGGGCTAGCGGGAGTGGGTACGAGCAGTACTTC.

This chain uses TRBV18 with TRBJ2-3; TRBD1 matches 7 bases. The CDR3 spans 14 residues. Germline CDR1 reads KGHSH; CDR2 reads LQKENI. The V and J ends lost 3 bases and 1 base, in that order; junction bases with no gene match: 1. The CDR3 here is CASSPGTGTDTQYF. The CDR3 nucleotides read TGTGCCAGCTCACCCGGGACAGGCACAGATACGCAGTATTTT.

The table lists this clone with a count of one. The V and J genes are TRBV14 and TRBJ2-2, with D perhaps TRBD1 (6 bases). Germline V CDR1 and CDR2: SGHDN, FVKESK. V was clipped by 3 bases and J by 3 bases, with 20 bases between them. The length of the CDR3 is 18 residues. The CDR3 region is CASSHPKTGFFDTGELFF. CDR3 bases: TGTGCCAGCAGCCATCCGAAGACAGGATTCTTTGACACCGGGGAGCTGTTTTTT. Based on the CDR3 plus reference TRBV14 and TRBJ2-2, the full variable domain is EAGVTQFPSHSVIEKGQTVTLRCDPISGHDNLYWYRRVMGKEIKFLLHFVKESKQDESGMPNNRFLAERTGGTYSTLKVQPAELEDSGVYFCASSHPKTGFFDTGELFFGEGSRLTVL.

The chain links TRBV11-2 to TRBJ2-5; D possibly corresponds to TRBD1 (6 bases). The length of the CDR3 is 15 residues. Germline assignment: CDR1 SGHAT and CDR2 FQNNGV. V was pared by 5 bases and J by 0 bases, with 13 bases between. The CDR3: CASSPSGHNQETQYF. CDR3 nucleotides: TGTGCCAGCAGCCCCTCGGGACACAACCAAGAGACCCAGTACTTC.

V and J are TRBV12-3 or TRBV12-4 and TRBJ1-1, with 7 bases that match TRBD1. This CDR3 is 12 amino acids long. V shed 6 bases and J 7 bases; nucleotides not matched to a gene: 5. The CDR3 coding sequence is TGTGCCAGCAGGACAGGGTTGGGTGAAGCTTTCTTT. It yields the protein CASRTGLGEAFF.

This chain uses TRBV4-3 with TRBJ2-7, with TRBD2 identical over 8 bases. The V gene's germline CDR1 is LGHNA and CDR2 YSLEER. This CDR3 has 16 amino acids. V lost 6 bases to trimming and J lost 5 bases; unmatched junction nucleotides: 15. The CDR3 region has the DNA TGCGCCAGCAGTAAAAGGGCTCGCGGGAGGAACCACGAGCAGTACTTC. Its protein is CASSKRARGRNHEQYF.

The CDR3 reads CASSLDSLVGNTEAFF. The DNA of the CDR3 is TGTGCCAGCAGCTTAGACAGCCTGGTTGGGAACACTGAAGCTTTCTTT. The chain employs TRBV7-8 and TRBJ1-1; D remains unclear. Germline CDR1 SGHVS, CDR2 FQNEAQ. V lost 1 base to trimming and J lost 1 base, with 13 bases between them. This CDR3 is 16 amino acids long.

The chain recombines TRBV19 with TRBJ2-1; 7 bases agree with TRBD1. Looked up from germline, CDR1 is LNHDA and CDR2 is SQIVND (reference sequence). V gave up 4 bases and J gave up 0 bases; unmatched junction bases: 3. The CDR3 is 15 residues long. The CDR3 loop reads CASSRGTVSYNEQFF. As DNA, the CDR3 is TGTGCCAGTAGTAGGGGGACAGTCTCCTACAATGAGCAGTTCTTC.

Worth noting for this clone: The junction shows a germline mismatch at one end, possibly a read error. The V call is TRBV12-3 or TRBV12-4, the J call TRBJ1-3; D possibly corresponds to TRBD1 (5 bases). The CDR3 covers 13 residues. Written as DNA, the CDR3 is TGTGCCAGCAGGTTAGGTGTATCAGTAGGACAAGTCTTT. This gives the protein CASRLGVSVGQVF.

The table lists this clone with a few counts. This chain links TRBV11-3 with TRBJ2-3, with TRBD1 matching 8 bases. The germline gives CDR1 SGHNT, CDR2 YENEEA. The trim removed 1 base at V and 1 base at J, leaving 1 base unmatched. This CDR3 region has 15 residues. In DNA form, the CDR3 reads TGTGCCAGCAGCTTAGGCAGGGGGCGCACAGATACGCAGTATTTT. Translation: CASSLGRGRTDTQYF.

This clone has just one count. J is TRBJ2-3 and V is TRBV29-1; D possibly corresponds to TRBD2 (5 bases). Deletions cut 3 bases from V and 2 bases from J, with 6 bases between. Germline V gene data show CDR1 as SQVTM and CDR2 as ANQGSEA. The CDR3 loop spans 12 amino acids. CDR3 amino acids: CSVEGDTDTQYF. The CDR3 DNA reads TGCAGCGTTGAGGGAGACACAGATACGCAGTATTTT.

This chain connects TRBV12-3 or TRBV12-4 to TRBJ1-5; 10 nucleotides match TRBD1. The V and J ends lost 4 bases and 11 bases, in that order; junction bases with no gene match: 5. CDR3 length: 13 amino acids. CDR3: CASSSGQGVSQHF. CDR3 in DNA: TGTGCCAGCAGTTCCGGACAGGGGGTATCCCAGCATTTT.

The chain links TRBV3-1 (or the pseudogene TRBV3-2) to TRBJ2-7; D is unresolved. The CDR3 sequence is 14 residues long. Germline lookup yields CDR1 LGHDT and CDR2 YNNKEL (reference sequence). V lost 1 base to trimming and J lost 1 base, with 8 bases between them. This CDR3 reads CASSQVGLSYEQYF. CDR3 nucleotide sequence: TGTGCCAGCAGCCAAGTGGGCCTATCCTACGAGCAGTACTTC.

J is TRBJ2-3 and V is TRBV14, with a weak D call TRBD2 (6 bases). This CDR3 is 18 amino acids long. Germline V CDR1 and CDR2: SGHDN, FVKESK. V was pared by 0 bases and J by 5 bases, with 21 bases between. CDR3 protein: CASSQDEVTYGGVDTQYF. CDR3 DNA sequence: TGTGCCAGCAGCCAAGATGAAGTGACCTACGGAGGGGTAGATACGCAGTATTTT.

The rearrangement links TRBV6-5 to TRBJ1-2; no reliable D call. The germline V and J ends were trimmed by 6 bases and 2 bases, with 10 bases remaining between them. CDR3 size: 13 residues. Per the germline V gene, CDR1 is MNHEY and CDR2 is SVGAGI. CDR3 sequence: CASSRTVNYGYTF. The CDR3 DNA sequence: TGTGCCAGCAGCCGGACTGTGAACTATGGCTACACCTTC.